This T cell receptor beta chain was recovered during a study of blood T cells in healthy people across ages. This clonotype was counted only a few times. Next came a second PCR, run for roughly 6 to 11 cycles, which used a sample-barcoded 5' primer along with a J-beta primer mix. MiXCR, run by TCRdb on the 5' RACE reads, gives a single entry per CDR3 protein. This sample yields around 1,000,000 distinct CDR3 sequences, of which about 25% are seen a single time; approximately 0.7% belongs to the top ten. This CDR3 has 12 residues. Germline V CDR1 and CDR2: SQVTM, ANQGSEA. V lost 1 base, J lost 4 bases, and 8 bases lay in between. The same data also went into a second study, on T cells of mothers and their children.

Sequencing was carried out using blood. The clonotype originates from a girl aged 2 to 10 in good health. The V gene is TRBV29-1, the J gene TRBJ2-7; D is unclear. This CDR3 is CSVEVKGYEQYF. Here the CDR3 DNA reads TGCAGCGTTGAAGTTAAGGGATACGAGCAGTACTTC.